This TCR beta chain originates from a study of T cell responses to AZD1222 COVID-19 vaccine. Study-wide results and caveats: No day 14 peak samples; only post-peak repertoires were characterized. Spike-specific TCR breadth and depth grew following two AZD1222 doses. Donors were mostly white British, more females; clonal diversity possibly underestimated.

The V end was cut by 4 bases, the J end by 7 bases, with 21 bases between. CDR3 length: 15 amino acids. Germline V gives CDR1 SGHTS, CDR2 YDEGEE. This table comes from immunoSEQ multiplex PCR, and its TCRdb copy is limited to in-frame clones, with some not included. The sample holds roughly 150,000 clones; around 89% are singletons and the top ten take about 3.4%. Points on this clone: Antigen unknown.

The chain couples TRBV5-8 to TRBJ2-7; D is uncertain. The receptor was derived from an adult in good health. Sequenced material: peripheral blood, taken on day 0 of MenACWY control vaccination. In DNA form, the CDR3 reads TGTGCCAGCAGCACCAGGACGATGGCCCGGTCTGAGCAGTACTTC. Its protein is CASSTRTMARSEQYF.